These 10 T cell receptor beta chains originate from one sample sequenced in a study of T cells after yellow fever vaccination. Each CDR3 protein gets one entry after TCRdb re-called the 5' RACE reads with MiXCR. This sample has more than 90,000 distinct CDR3 sequences, with 7% to 8.5% found just once. The sample consisted of CD8+ T cells sorted from PBMCs, taken 45 days after the yellow fever booster vaccination. The receptor source for this set is a man aged 30 to 39 who received the YFV17D yellow fever vaccine.

The chain joins TRBV11-2 to TRBJ2-3; the D gene is possibly TRBD2 (6 bases). Germline V CDR1 and CDR2: SGHAT, FQNNGV. The V end was cut by 6 bases, the J end by 2 bases, with 12 bases between. CDR3 size: 14 residues. CDR3 sequence (DNA): TGTGCCAGCAGACGGCGGGAAATCACAGATACGCAGTATTTT. It encodes CASRRREITDTQYF.

This rearrangement joins TRBV6-5 to TRBJ2-7; the match to TRBD2 covers 7 bases. The CDR3 loop spans 15 amino acids. Trimming took 8 bases from V and 3 from J; bases not matched to a gene: 13. Germline V gene data show CDR1 as MNHEY and CDR2 as SVGAGI. CDR3 sequence: CASGTSGEGLYEQYF. The CDR3 nucleotides read TGTGCCAGCGGAACATCGGGGGAGGGCCTCTACGAGCAGTACTTC.

This clonotype has a count of ten or more. J is TRBJ2-3 and V is TRBV10-3; 12 positions match TRBD2. Per the germline V gene, CDR1 is ENHRY and CDR2 is SYGVKD. V was clipped by 5 bases and J by 14 bases; unmatched bases: 5. The CDR3 consists of 12 residues. The CDR3 region is CAISPPGLAGYF. The CDR3 nucleotides read TGTGCCATCAGTCCCCCGGGACTAGCGGGGTATTTT.

This clonotype was seen repeatedly, ten times or more. The chain has TRBV12-3 or TRBV12-4 and TRBJ1-1; D is uncertain. V was clipped by 6 bases and J by 6 bases, with 8 bases between them. The length of the CDR3 is 11 residues. As DNA, the CDR3 is TGTGCCAGCAGAACTGGGCCTGAAGCTTTCTTT. Its protein product is CASRTGPEAFF.

The sample holds a few counts of this clonotype. V gene TRBV27 combines with J gene TRBJ1-2; D ambiguous. The germline V gene encodes CDR1 MNHEY and CDR2 SMNVEV (reference sequence). Trimming left V 3 bases short and J 2 bases short, with 7 bases between. This CDR3 contains 13 residues. The CDR3 region has the DNA TGTGCCAGCAGTTTTTCAGCGAACTATGGCTACACCTTC. Translated, it gives CASSFSANYGYTF.

This clonotype was counted many times. The chain carries TRBV20-1 and TRBJ2-7, with D maybe TRBD2 (6 bases). Looked up from germline, CDR1 is DFQATT and CDR2 is SNEGSKA (reference sequence). The CDR3 runs 14 residues. The ends were cut back, 3 bases at V and 5 bases at J, with 17 bases in the middle. This CDR3 is CSARGGKLLDEQYF. As DNA, the CDR3 is TGCAGTGCTAGGGGCGGGAAATTGTTGGACGAGCAGTACTTC.

This clonotype was seen only once. Just one base apart from a much larger clone, this may be a read error. This chain uses TRBV12-3 or TRBV12-4 with TRBJ2-1, with D perhaps matching TRBD1 (6 bases). The CDR3 totals 15 residues. In nucleotides, the CDR3 is TGTGCCAGCACTCTCCAGGGGCTACCTTTGGATGAGCGGTTCTTC. This sequence encodes CASTLQGLPLDERFF.

This clonotype was detected ten times or more. The rearrangement joins TRBV5-1 to TRBJ2-7; no definite D call. Germline V gene data show CDR1 as SGHRS and CDR2 as YFSETQ. The CDR3 has 15 amino acids. V was trimmed by 3 bases and J by 2 bases, leaving 15 bases between them. The CDR3 sequence is CASSSEPKQTYEQYF. The DNA of the CDR3 is TGCGCCAGCAGCTCCGAGCCGAAACAAACCTACGAGCAGTACTTC.

There are a few counts of this clonotype. A much larger clone sits a single nucleotide away, making a read error possible. The chain links TRBV10-3 to TRBJ2-7; D unclear. V gave up 5 bases and J gave up 3 bases, with 23 bases separating them. Germline values: CDR1 ENHRY, CDR2 SYGVKD. CDR3 length: 17 residues. The CDR3 DNA is TGTGCCATCAGTCCATTCCCTCTGTCCACTGCATACTACGAGCAGTACTTC. Amino acids: CAISPFPLSTAYYEQYF.

This clonotype was seen many times. This rearrangement joins TRBV6-2 or TRBV6-3 to TRBJ2-7; TRBD2 agrees at 8 bases. The junction had 6 bases not matched to a gene; V was cut back by 7 bases and J by 1 base. This CDR3 comprises 14 residues. Germline CDR1 is MNHEY and CDR2 is SVGEGT. The CDR3 region is CASTTSAESYEQYF. For the CDR3, the DNA is TGTGCCAGCACGACTAGCGCCGAATCCTACGAGCAGTACTTC.